The clone carrying this T cell receptor (beta chain) was seen at least ten times. The antigen is undetermined. The V and J ends lost 8 bases and 5 bases respectively, with 18 bases between them. The CDR3 covers 14 residues. This sample is part of a study of T cell repertoires in cytomegalovirus infection. For the study at large: Public TCR beta signatures indicated both CMV infection and matching HLA type. Study-wide results and caveats: Dominant in the ex vivo response were TCR beta clonotypes restricted by HLA-C and specific for CMV.

TCRdb re-derived calls from the reads in MiXCR, one entry per CDR3 protein. The sample contains more than 150,000 distinct CDR3 sequences, 23% of which appear only once. Material for sequencing was PBMCs. This TCR was recovered from a human donor in good health (CMV status not recorded). Some clones in this sample may be carry-over from other donors' samples. This chain uses TRBV12-3 or TRBV12-4 with TRBJ1-1, with D unclear. CDR3 region: CASEDQVAGTEAFF. The CDR3 nucleotides are TGTGCCAGCGAGGACCAGGTTGCGGGGACTGAAGCTTTCTTT.